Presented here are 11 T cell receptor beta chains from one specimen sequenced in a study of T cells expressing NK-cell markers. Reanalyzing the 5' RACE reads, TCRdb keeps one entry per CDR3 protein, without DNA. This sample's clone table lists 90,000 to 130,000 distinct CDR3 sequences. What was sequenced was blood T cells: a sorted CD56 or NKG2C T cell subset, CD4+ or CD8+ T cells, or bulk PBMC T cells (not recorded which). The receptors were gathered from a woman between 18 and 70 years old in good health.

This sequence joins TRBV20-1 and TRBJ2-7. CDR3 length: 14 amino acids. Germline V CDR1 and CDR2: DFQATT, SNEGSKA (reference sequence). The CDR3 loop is CSARDPRLGDEQYF.

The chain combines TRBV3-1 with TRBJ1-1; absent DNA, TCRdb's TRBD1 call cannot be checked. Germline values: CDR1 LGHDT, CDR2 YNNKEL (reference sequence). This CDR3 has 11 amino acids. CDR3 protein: CASSPGNSAFF.

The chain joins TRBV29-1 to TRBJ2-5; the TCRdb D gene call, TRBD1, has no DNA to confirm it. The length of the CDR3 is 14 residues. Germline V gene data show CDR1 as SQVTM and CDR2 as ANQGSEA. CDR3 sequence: CSVEAQGNQETQYF.

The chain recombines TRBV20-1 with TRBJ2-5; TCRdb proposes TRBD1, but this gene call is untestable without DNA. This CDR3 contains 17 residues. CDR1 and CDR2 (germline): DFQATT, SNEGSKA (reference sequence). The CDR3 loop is CSAHSTSAGPGRETQYF.

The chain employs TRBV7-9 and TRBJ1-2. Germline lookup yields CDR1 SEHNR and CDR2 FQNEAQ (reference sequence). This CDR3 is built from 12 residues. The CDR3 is CASSLSGDGYTF.

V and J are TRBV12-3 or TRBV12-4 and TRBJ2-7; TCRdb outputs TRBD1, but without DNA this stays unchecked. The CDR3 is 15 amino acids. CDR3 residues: CASSSDRGRFYEQYF.

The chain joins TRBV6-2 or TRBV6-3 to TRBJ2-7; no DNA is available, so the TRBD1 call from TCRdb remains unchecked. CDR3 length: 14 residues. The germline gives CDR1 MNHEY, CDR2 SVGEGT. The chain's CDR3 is CASSLRGLSYEQYF.

The CDR3 loop is CASSQERPIYGYTF. This sequence joins TRBV4-1 and TRBJ1-2. Per germline, CDR1 MGHRA and CDR2 YSYEKL. There are 14 residues in the CDR3.

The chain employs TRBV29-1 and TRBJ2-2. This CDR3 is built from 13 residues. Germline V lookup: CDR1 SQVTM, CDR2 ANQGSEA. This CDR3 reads CSVGAQNTGELFF.

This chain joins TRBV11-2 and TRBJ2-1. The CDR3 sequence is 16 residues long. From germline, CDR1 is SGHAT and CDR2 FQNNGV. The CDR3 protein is CASSPPGGSSYNEQFF.

CDR3: CATSREGDNSPLHF. The chain recombines TRBV15 with TRBJ1-6; the TCRdb D gene call, TRBD1, has no DNA to confirm it. In germline, CDR1 is LNHNV, CDR2 YYDKDF (reference sequence). The CDR3 length is 14 residues. Drawing the rest from reference TRBV15 and TRBJ1-6, the complete variable domain is DAMVIQNPRYQVTQFGKPVTLSCSQTLNHNVMYWYQQKSSQAPKLLFHYYDKDFNNEADTPDNFQSRRPNTSFCFLDIRSPGLGDTAMYLCATSREGDNSPLHFGNGTRLTVT.